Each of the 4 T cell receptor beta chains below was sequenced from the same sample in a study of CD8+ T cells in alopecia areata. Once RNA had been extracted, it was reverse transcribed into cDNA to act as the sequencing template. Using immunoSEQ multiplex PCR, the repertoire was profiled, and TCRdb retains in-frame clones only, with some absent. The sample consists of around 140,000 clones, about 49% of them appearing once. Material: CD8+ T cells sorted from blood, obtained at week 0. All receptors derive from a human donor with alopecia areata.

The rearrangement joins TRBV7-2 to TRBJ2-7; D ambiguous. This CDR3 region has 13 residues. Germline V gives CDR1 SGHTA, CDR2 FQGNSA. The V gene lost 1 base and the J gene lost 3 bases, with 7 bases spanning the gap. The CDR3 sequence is CASSLEWLYEQYF. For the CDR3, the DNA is TGTGCCAGCAGCTTAGAGTGGCTCTACGAGCAGTACTTC.

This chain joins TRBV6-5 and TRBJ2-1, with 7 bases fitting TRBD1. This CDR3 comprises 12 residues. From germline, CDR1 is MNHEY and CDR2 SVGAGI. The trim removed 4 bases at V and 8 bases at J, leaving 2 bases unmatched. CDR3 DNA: TGTGCCAGCAGTTCAGGGGGTGATGAGCAGTTCTTC. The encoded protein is CASSSGGDEQFF.

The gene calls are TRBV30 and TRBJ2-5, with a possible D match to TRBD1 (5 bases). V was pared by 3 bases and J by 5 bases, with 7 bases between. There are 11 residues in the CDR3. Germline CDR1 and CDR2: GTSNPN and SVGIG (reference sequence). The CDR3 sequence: CAWSPGETQYF. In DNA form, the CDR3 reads TGTGCCTGGAGCCCAGGGGAGACCCAGTACTTC.

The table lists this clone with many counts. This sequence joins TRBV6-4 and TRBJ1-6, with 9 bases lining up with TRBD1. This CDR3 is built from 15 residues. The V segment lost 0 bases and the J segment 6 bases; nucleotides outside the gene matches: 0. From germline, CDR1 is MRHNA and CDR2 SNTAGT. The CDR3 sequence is CASSDSTGGNSPLHF. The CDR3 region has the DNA TGTGCCAGCAGTGACTCGACAGGGGGTAATTCACCCCTCCACTTT.